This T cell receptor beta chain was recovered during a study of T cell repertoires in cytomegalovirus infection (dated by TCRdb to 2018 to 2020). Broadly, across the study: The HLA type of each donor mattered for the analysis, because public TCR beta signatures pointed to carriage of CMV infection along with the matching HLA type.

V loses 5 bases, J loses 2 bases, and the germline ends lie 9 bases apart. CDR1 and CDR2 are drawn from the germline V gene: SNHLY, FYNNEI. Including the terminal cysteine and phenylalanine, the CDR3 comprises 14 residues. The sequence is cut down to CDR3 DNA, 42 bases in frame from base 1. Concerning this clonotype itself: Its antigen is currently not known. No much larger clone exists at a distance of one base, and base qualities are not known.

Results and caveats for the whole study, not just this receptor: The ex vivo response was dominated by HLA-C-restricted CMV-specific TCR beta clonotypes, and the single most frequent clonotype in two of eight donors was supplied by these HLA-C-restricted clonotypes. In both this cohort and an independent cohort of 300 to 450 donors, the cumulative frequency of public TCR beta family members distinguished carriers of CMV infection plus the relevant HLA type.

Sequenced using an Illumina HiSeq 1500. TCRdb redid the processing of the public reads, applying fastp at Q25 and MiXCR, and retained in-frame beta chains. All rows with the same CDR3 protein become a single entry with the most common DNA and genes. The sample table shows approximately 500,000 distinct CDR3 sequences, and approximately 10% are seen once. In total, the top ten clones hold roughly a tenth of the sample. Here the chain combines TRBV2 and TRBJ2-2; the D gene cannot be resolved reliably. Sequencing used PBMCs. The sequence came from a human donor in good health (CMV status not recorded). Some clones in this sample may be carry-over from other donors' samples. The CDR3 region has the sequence CASSIGRNTGELFF. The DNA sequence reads TGTGCCAGCAGTATAGGCAGAAACACCGGGGAGCTGTTTTTT.